This T cell receptor beta chain comes out of a study of tumor-infiltrating lymphocytes in primary liver carcinoma. Overall study context: Stage T1-T3 N0M0 and a size of 4.2 to 10 cm characterized the tumors.

Germline CDR1 is SQVTM and CDR2 is ANQGSEA. The ends were cut back, 6 bases at V and 5 bases at J, with 16 bases in the middle. The CDR3 length is 13 residues. The researchers produced TCR beta cDNA from approximately 460 ng total RNA with a constant-region primer. Amplification in three nested multiplex PCR rounds with slightly modified ARM-PCR gave rise to TCR beta libraries. The first two PCR rounds used TRBV1-TRBV30 primers with a Cbeta primer, 10 cycles each. MiXCR, applied by TCRdb to the multiplex PCR reads, yields one record per CDR3 protein. This repertoire shows about 92,000 distinct CDR3 sequences, roughly 70% found once; its top ten account for around 25%. This clonotype has at least ten counts. The roughly 17-31 mg bulk tissue piece was not sorted before simultaneous RNA and DNA extraction.

This clonotype was sampled from a man between 35 and 55 years old with primary liver carcinoma and hepatitis B virus infection. This chain connects TRBV29-1 to TRBJ1-2; a weak D match, TRBD1 (6 bases). The sequenced material came from tumor-adjacent normal liver tissue. As DNA, the CDR3 is TGCAGCGTCACCTCCGGGACAAATTATGGCTACACCTTC. Its translation: CSVTSGTNYGYTF. The full variable domain, completed using reference TRBV29-1 and TRBJ1-2, is SAVISQKPSRDICQRGTSLTIQCQVDSQVTMMFWYRQQPGQSLTLIATANQGSEATYESGFVIDKFPISRPNLTFSTLTVSNMSPEDSSIYLCSVTSGTNYGYTFGSGTRLTVV.